This T cell receptor beta chain stems from a study of cytomegalovirus exposure and HLA in healthy donors. Study-wide points: Some V segments, TRBV6-2 and TRBV6-3 among them, were indistinguishable and were therefore excluded. HLA-A and HLA-B allele assignments for most subjects were reportedly predicted accurately using TCR beta sequences.

With respect to this clone: What it recognizes is unknown.

The J segment lost 3 bases and the V segment lost 3 bases, leaving 7 bases of the junction unmatched. From germline, CDR1 is MGHDK and CDR2 SYGVNS. The CDR3 extends over 15 amino acids. Amplification used 60 Vbeta primers and 13 Jbeta primers. Assay used: immunoSEQ multiplex PCR; TCRdb lists only in-frame clones, some missing. Of approximately 150,000 clones listed, approximately 73% were seen once; the top ten hold under 5.5%. This receptor was obtained from a woman aged 18-29 years in good health and CMV-seropositive. The chain has TRBV25-1 and TRBJ2-7; 8 nucleotides agree with TRBD1. What was sequenced was PBMCs. CDR3 nucleotides: TGTGCCAGCAGTGAGGGGGGACAGGCCATCTACGAGCAGTACTTC. This translates into CASSEGGQAIYEQYF.